The TCR beta chain described here comes from a study of blood T cell repertoires in COVID-19. Study-wide context: Acute-phase and convalescent COVID-19 samples originated in the United States, Italy and Spain. Sample material is recorded as cDNA or gDNA derived from T cells, B-cell-depleted T cells, or PBMCs.

There are 14 residues in the CDR3. V lost 5 bases to trimming and J lost 2 bases; unmatched junction nucleotides: 3. Per germline, CDR1 LNHNV and CDR2 YYDKDF (reference sequence). Source study methods: From reference gene primer amplification, estimates of nucleated cell counts were derived. Sequencing used immunoSEQ multiplex PCR; TCRdb keeps in-frame clones, though not all of them. Clone size and the V and J calls come from that table; the DNA yielded D and trimming. Among about 86,000 clones, over 80% were seen once, and the ten largest hold 30% to 35%. This TCR was recovered from a woman of 80 years or more with active or convalescent COVID-19. The specimen was peripheral blood. The chain is built from TRBV15 and TRBJ2-7, with 10 bases lining up with TRBD1. The CDR3 region has the DNA TGTGCCACCAGCGGTGACAGGGGGCCCTACGAGCAGTACTTC. Its protein is CATSGDRGPYEQYF.